This T cell receptor beta chain originates from a study of T-cell reconstitution after alpha-beta-depleted transplantation in children. The TCRbeta library incorporated unique molecular identifiers. One entry per CDR3 protein results from TCRdb running MiXCR on the PCR reads. The data contain 500,000 to 600,000 distinct CDR3 sequences, approximately 20% of them singletons. Of note for this clonotype: Compared with germline, one end of the junction differs, possibly owing to a read error.

The length of the CDR3 is 17 residues. Germline V gene sequence: CDR1 DFQATT, CDR2 SNEGSKA (reference sequence). The rearrangement joins TRBV20-1 to TRBJ2-7; TRBD2 might be the D (6 bases). The source of this sequence is a human donor who donated a stem cell graft to a child with acute lymphoblastic leukemia. The specimen was PBMCs from the stem cell graft donor, collected from the stem cell graft. Written as DNA, the CDR3 is TGCTGTGCTAGAGATCAAGGCGGGGCATCCTTCTCCTACGAGCAGTACTTC. Translating it yields CCARDQGGASFSYEQYF.